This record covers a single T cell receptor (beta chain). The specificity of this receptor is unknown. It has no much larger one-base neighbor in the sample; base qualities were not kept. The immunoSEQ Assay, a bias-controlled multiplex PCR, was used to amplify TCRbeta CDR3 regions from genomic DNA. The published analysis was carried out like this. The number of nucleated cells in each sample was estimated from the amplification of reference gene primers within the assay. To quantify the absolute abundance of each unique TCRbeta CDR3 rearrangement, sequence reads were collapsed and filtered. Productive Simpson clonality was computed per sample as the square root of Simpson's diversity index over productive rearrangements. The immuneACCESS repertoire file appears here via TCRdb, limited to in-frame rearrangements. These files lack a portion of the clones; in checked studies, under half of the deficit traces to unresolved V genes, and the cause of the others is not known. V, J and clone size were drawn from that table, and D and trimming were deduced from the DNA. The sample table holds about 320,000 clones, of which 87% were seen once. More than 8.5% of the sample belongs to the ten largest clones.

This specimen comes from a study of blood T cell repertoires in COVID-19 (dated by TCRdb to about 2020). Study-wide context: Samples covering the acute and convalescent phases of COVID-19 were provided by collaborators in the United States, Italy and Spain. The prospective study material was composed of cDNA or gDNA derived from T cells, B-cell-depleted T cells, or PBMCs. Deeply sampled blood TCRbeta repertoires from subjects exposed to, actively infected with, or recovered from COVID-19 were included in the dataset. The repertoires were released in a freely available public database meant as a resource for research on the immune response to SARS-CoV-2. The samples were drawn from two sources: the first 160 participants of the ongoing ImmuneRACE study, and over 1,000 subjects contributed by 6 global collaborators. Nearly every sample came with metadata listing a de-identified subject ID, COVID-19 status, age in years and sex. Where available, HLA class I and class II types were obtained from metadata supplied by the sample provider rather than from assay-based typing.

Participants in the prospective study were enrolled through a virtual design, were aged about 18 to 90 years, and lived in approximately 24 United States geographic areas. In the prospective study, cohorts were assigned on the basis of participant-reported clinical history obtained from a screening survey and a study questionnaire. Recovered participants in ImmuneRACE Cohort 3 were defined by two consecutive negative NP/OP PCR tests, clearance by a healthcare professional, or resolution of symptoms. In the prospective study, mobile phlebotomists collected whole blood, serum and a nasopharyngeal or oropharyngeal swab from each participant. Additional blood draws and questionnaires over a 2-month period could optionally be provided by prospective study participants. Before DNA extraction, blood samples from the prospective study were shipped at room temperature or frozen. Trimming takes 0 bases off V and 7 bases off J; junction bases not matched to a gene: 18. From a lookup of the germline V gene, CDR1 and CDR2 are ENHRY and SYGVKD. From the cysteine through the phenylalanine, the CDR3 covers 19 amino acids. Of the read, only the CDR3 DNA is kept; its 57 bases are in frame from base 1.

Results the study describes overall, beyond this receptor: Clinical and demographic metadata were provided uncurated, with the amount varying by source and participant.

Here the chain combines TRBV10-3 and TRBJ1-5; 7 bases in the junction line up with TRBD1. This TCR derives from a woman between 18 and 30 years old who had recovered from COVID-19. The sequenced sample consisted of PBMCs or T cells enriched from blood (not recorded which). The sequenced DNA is TGTGCCATCAGTGAGTCGGGCGGAGGCAGGGGGTTCCGGAACCAGCCCCAGCATTTT. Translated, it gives CAISESGGGRGFRNQPQHF.